This TCR beta chain was recovered during a study of blood T cell repertoires in COVID-19. About the study: Samples came from the United States, Italy and Spain, spanning acute and convalescent COVID-19. T cells, B-cell-depleted T cells, or PBMCs provided the cDNA or gDNA that served as material.

This CDR3 has 15 amino acids. V shed 6 bases and J shed 1 base, with 13 bases lying between them. Germline V lookup: CDR1 MNHEY, CDR2 SVGAGI. TCRdb's copy holds only in-frame clones and misses some; the assay was immunoSEQ multiplex PCR. Of under 400,000 clones listed, about 92% are singletons. The Seattle patients, enrolled during active infection, were followed longitudinally. This chain links TRBV6-5 with TRBJ1-5; TRBD1 might be the D (6 bases). This sequence was found in a woman aged 55-69 years with COVID-19, enrolled during active disease. Sequenced: peripheral blood. The CDR3: CASRARTVSNQPQHF. CDR3 DNA: TGTGCCAGCAGGGCCAGGACAGTCAGCAATCAGCCCCAGCATTTT.